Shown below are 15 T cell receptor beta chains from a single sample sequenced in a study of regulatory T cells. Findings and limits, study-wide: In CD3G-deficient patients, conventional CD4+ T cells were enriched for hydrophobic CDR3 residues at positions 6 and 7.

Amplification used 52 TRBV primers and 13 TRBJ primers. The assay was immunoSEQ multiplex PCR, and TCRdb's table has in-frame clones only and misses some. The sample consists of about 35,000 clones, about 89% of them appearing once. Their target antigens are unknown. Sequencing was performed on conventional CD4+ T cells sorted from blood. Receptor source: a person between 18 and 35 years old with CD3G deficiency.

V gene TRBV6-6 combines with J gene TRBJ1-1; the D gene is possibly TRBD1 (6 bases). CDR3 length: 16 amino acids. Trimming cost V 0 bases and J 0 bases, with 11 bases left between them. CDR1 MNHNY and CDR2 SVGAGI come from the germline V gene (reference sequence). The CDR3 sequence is CASSYSGGRMNTEAFF. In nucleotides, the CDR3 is TGTGCCAGCAGTTACTCGGGGGGCCGCATGAACACTGAAGCTTTCTTT.

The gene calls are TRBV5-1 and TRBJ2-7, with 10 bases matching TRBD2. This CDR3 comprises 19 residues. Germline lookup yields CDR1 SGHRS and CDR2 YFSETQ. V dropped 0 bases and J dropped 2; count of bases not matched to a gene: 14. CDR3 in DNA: TGCGCCAGCAGCTTGGCCCCGACAGTGGGGCTAGCGGGGGCCTACGAGCAGTACTTC. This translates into CASSLAPTVGLAGAYEQYF.

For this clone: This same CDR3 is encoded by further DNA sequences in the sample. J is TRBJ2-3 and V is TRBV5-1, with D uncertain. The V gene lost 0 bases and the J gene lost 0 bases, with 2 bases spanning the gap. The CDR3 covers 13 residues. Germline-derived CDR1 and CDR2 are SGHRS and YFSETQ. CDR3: CASSLDSTDTQYF. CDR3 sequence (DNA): TGCGCCAGCAGCTTGGATAGCACAGATACGCAGTATTTT.

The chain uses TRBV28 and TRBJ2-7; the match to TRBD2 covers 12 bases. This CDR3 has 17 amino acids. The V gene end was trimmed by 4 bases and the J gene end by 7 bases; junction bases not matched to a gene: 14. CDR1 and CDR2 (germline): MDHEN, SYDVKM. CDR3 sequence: CASSSNLELAGGKEQYF. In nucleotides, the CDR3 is TGTGCCAGCAGTTCCAACCTCGAACTAGCGGGAGGTAAAGAGCAGTACTTC.

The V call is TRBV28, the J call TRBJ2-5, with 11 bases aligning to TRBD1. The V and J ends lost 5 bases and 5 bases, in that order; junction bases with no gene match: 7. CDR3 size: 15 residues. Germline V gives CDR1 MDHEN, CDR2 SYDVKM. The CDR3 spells CASSPGQGARETQYF. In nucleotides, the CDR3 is TGTGCCAGCAGTCCCGGACAGGGGGCCCGGGAGACCCAGTACTTC.

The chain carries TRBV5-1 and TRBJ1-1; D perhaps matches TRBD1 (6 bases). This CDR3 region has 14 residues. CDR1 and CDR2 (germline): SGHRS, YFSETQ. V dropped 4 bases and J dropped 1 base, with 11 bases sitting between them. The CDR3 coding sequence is TGCGCCAGCAGCGCCGGACAGCCGAACACTGAAGCTTTCTTT. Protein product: CASSAGQPNTEAFF.

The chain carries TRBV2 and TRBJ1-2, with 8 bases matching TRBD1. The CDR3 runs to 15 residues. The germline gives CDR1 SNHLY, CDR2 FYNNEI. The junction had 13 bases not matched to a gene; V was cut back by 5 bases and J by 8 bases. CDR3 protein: CASSPMTGVGSGYTF. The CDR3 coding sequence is TGTGCCAGCAGTCCAATGACAGGGGTCGGCTCGGGCTACACCTTC.

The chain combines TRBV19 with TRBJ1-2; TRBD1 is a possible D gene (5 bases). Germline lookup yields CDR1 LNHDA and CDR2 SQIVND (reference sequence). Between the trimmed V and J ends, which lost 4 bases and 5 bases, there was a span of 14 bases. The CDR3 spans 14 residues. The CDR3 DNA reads TGTGCCAGTAGTAAGGCGACAGATCCTTATGGCTACACCTTC. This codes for CASSKATDPYGYTF.

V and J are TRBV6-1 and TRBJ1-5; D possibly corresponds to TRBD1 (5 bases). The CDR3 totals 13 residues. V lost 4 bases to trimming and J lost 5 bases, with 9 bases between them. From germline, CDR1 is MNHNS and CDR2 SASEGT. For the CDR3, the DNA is TGTGCCAGCAGTGCAGGGAGTCATCAGCCCCAGCATTTT. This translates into CASSAGSHQPQHF.

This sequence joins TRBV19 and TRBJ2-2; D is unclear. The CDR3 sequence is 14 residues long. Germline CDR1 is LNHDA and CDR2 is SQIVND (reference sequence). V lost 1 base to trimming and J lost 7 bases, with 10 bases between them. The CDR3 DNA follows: TGTGCCAGTAGTATAGGGTCTCGTGGCGGGGAGCTGTTTTTT. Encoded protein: CASSIGSRGGELFF.

The CDR3 DNA reads as TGTGCCAGCAGCTTAGGTAGCGGGGCCTCCTACGAGCAGTACTTC. This translates into CASSLGSGASYEQYF. This chain uses TRBV7-8 with TRBJ2-7; 8 bases are a match to TRBD2. The CDR3 totals 15 residues. CDR1 and CDR2 (germline): SGHVS, FQNEAQ. Losses at the gene ends were 1 base for V and 0 bases for J; bases not matched to a gene: 2.

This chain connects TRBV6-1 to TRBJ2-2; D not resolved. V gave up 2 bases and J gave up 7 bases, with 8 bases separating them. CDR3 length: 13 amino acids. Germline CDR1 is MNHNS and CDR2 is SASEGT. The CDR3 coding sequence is TGTGCCAGCAGTGAACCAGGTTTCGGGGAGCTGTTTTTT. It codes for CASSEPGFGELFF.

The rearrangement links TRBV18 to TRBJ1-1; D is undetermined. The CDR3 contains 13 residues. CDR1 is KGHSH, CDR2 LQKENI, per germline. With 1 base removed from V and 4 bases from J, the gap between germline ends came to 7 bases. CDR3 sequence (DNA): TGTGCCAGCTCACCACAGCGGGGCACTGAAGCTTTCTTT. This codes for CASSPQRGTEAFF.

The CDR3: CASSSGAKNIQYF. The CDR3 DNA follows: TGTGCCAGCAGTTCGGGAGCCAAAAACATTCAGTACTTC. The rearrangement uses TRBV28 and TRBJ2-4; D gene unclear. Germline lookup yields CDR1 MDHEN and CDR2 SYDVKM. The CDR3 consists of 13 residues. Trimming left V 4 bases short and J 0 bases short, with 4 bases between.

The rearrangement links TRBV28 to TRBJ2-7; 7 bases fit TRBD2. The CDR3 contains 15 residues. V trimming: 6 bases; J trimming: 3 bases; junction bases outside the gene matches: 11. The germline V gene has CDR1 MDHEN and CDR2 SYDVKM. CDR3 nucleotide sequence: TGTGCCAGCAGCTCCGGAGGCGCTAGCGGCTACGAGCAGTACTTC. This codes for CASSSGGASGYEQYF.